This T cell receptor beta chain was identified in a study of blood T cell repertoires in COVID-19. Study-wide background: The cDNA or gDNA used as material had been derived from T cells, B-cell-depleted T cells, or PBMCs.

Original methodology: Reference gene primer amplification yielded estimated nucleated cell counts. Clones were read by immunoSEQ multiplex PCR, and TCRdb kept only the in-frame ones, dropping some. The V and J calls and clone size are taken from that table; D and trimming were inferred from the DNA. The table has about 150,000 clones, over 80% seen once; the top ten hold roughly 8.1%. The sequence was collected from a woman of 80 years or more with COVID-19, enrolled during active disease. The sequenced sample consisted of peripheral blood.

CDR3 in amino acids: CASSLDPGQGNTIYF. In nucleotides, the CDR3 is TGTGCCAGCAGCTTAGACCCAGGGCAGGGGAACACCATATATTTT. This rearrangement joins TRBV7-2 to TRBJ1-3; D is possibly TRBD1 (6 bases). Trimming cost V 1 base and J 7 bases, with 14 bases left between them. Looked up from germline, CDR1 is SGHTA and CDR2 is FQGNSA. The CDR3 extends over 15 amino acids.